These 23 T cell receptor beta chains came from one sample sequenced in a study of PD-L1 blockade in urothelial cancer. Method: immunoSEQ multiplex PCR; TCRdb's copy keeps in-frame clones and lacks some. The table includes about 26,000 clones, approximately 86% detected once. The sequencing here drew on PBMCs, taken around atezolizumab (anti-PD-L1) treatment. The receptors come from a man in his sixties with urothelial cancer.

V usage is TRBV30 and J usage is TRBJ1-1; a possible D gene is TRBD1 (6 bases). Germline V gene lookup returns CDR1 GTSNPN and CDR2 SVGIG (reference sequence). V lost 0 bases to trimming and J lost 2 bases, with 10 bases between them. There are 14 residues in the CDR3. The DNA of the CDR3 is TGTGCCTGGAGTGTAGGGACATACAACACTGAAGCTTTCTTT. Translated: CAWSVGTYNTEAFF.

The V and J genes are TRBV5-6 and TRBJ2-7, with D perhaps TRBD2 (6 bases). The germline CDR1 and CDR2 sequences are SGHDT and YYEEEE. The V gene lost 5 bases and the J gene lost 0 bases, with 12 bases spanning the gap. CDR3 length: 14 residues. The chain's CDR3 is CASSSTTSSYEQYF. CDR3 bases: TGTGCCAGCAGTTCAACGACTAGCTCCTACGAGCAGTACTTC. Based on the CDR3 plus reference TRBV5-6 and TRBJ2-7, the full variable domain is DAGVTQSPTHLIKTRGQQVTLRCSPKSGHDTVSWYQQALGQGPQFIFQYYEEEERQRGNFPDRFSGHQFPNYSSELNVNALLLGDSALYLCASSSTTSSYEQYFGPGTRLTVT.

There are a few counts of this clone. The CDR3 bases are TGTGCCTGGAGCCTTGGGGGGTACACTGAAGCTTTCTTT. Translation: CAWSLGGYTEAFF. V and J are TRBV30 and TRBJ1-1; possible D gene TRBD1, 5 bases. Between the trimmed V and J ends, which lost 3 bases and 3 bases, there was a span of 11 bases. Germline CDR1 and CDR2: GTSNPN and SVGIG (reference sequence). The CDR3 covers 13 residues. Using reference TRBV30 and TRBJ1-1 for the parts outside the CDR3, the full variable domain is SQTIHQWPATLVQPVGSPLSLECTVEGTSNPNLYWYRQAAGRGLQLLFYSVGIGQISSEVPQNLSASRPQDRQFILSSKKLLLSDSGFYLCAWSLGGYTEAFFGQGTRLTVV.

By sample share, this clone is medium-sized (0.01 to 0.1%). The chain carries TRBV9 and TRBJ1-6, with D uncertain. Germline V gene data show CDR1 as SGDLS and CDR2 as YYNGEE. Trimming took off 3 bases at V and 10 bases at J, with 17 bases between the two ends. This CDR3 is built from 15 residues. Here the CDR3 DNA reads TGTGCCAGCAGCGGTCCCTCGGGTCCTTTCTCACCCCTCCACTTT. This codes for CASSGPSGPFSPLHF.

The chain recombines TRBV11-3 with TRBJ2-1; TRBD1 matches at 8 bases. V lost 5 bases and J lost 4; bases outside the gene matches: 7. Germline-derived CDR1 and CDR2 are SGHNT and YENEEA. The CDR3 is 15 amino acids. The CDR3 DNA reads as TGTGCCAGCAGCCCGAGACAGGGGATGTACAATGAGCAGTTCTTC. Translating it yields CASSPRQGMYNEQFF. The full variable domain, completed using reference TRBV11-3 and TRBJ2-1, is EAGVVQSPRYKIIEKKQPVAFWCNPISGHNTLYWYLQNLGQGPELLIRYENEEAVDDSQLPKDRFSAERLKGVDSTLKIQPAELGDSAVYLCASSPRQGMYNEQFFGPGTRLTVL.

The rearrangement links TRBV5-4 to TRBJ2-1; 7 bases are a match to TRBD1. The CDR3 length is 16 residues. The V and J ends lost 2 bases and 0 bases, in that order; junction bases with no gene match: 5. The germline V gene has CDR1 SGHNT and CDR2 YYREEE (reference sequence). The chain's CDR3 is CASSLTRGFSYNEQFF. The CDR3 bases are TGTGCCAGCAGCTTAACCAGGGGGTTCTCCTACAATGAGCAGTTCTTC.

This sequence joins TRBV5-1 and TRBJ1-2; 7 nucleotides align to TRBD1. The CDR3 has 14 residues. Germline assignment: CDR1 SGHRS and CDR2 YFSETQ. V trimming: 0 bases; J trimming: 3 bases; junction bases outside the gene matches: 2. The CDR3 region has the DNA TGCGCCAGCAGCTTGGGGACAGGCGACTATGGCTACACCTTC. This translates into CASSLGTGDYGYTF.

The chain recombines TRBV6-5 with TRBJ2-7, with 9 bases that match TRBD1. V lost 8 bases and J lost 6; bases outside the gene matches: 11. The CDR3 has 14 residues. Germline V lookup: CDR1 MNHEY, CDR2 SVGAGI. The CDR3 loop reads CASSQLTGGREQYF. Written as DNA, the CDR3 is TGTGCCAGCTCCCAGTTGACAGGGGGTCGCGAGCAGTACTTC.

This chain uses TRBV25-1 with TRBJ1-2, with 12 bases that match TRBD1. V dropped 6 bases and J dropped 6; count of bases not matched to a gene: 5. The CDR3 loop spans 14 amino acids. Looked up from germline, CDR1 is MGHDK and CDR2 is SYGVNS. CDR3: CASRGQGAIDGYTF. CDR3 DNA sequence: TGTGCCAGCAGGGGACAGGGGGCCATCGATGGCTACACCTTC.

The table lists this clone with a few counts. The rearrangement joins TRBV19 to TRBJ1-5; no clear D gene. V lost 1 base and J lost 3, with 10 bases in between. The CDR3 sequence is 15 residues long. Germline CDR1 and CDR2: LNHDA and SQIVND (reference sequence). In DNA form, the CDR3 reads TGTGCCAGTAGTATAGGGGCAGACTACAATCAGCCCCAGCATTTT. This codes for CASSIGADYNQPQHF.

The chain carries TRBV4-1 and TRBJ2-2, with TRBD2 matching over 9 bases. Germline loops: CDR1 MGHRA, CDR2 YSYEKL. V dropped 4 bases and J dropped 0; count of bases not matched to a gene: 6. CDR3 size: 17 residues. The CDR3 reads CASSRRLAAPNTGELFF. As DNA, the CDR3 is TGCGCCAGCAGCCGTAGACTAGCGGCCCCGAACACCGGGGAGCTGTTTTTT.

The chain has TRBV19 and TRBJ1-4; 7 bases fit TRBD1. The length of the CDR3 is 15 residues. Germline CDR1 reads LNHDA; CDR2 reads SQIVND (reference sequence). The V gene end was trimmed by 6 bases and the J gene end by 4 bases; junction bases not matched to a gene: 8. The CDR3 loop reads CASSRRDSGNEKLFF. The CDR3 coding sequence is TGTGCCAGTAGCCGGCGGGACAGCGGTAATGAAAAACTGTTTTTT.

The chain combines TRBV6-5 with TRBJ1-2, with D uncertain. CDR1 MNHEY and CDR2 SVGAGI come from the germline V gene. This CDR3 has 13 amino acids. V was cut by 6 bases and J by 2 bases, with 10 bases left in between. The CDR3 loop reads CASSPTKNYGYTF. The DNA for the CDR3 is TGTGCCAGCAGCCCGACAAAAAACTATGGCTACACCTTC.

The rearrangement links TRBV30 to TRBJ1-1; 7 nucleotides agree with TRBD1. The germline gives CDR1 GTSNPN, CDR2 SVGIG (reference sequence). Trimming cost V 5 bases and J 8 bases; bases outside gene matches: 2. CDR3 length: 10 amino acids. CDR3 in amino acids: CAWGTEEAFF. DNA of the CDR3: TGTGCCTGGGGGACAGAGGAAGCTTTCTTT.

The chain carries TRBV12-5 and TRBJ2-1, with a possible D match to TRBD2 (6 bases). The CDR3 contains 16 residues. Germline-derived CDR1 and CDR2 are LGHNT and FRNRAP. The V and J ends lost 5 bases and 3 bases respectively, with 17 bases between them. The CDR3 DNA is TGTGCTAGTGGTCCCCTGGGGAGGAGAGTCTACAATGAGCAGTTCTTC. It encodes CASGPLGRRVYNEQFF.

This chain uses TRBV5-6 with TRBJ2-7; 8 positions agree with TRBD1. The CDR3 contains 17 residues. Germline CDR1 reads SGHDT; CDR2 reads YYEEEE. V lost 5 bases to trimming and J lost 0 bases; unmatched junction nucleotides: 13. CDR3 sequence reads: CASSRTRTGLNSYEQYF. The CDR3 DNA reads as TGTGCCAGCAGTAGGACCCGGACAGGGTTAAACTCCTACGAGCAGTACTTC.

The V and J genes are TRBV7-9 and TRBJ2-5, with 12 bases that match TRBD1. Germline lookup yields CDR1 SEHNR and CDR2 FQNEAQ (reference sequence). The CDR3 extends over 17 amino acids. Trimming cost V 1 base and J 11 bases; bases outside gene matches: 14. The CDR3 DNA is TGTGCCAGCAGCTTAGTGGGGACAGGGGGCATCAAGAGATTACAGTACTTC. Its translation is CASSLVGTGGIKRLQYF.

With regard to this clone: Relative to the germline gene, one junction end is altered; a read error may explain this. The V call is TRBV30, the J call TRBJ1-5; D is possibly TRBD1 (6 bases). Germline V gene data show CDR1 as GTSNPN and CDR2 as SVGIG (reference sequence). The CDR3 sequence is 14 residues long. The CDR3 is CVWTGTNNNQPQHF. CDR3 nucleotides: TGTGTCTGGACCGGGACAAATAACAATCAGCCCCAGCATTTT.

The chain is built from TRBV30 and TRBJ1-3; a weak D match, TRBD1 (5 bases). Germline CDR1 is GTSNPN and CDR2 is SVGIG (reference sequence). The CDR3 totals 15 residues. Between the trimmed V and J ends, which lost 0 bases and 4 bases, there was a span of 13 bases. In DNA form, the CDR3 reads TGTGCCTGGAGTGTAGGCAGGGCGGGAGGAAACACCATATATTTT. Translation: CAWSVGRAGGNTIYF.

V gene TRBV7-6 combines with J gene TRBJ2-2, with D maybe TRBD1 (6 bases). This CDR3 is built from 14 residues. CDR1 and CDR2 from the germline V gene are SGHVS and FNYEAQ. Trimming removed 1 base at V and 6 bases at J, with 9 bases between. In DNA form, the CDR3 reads TGTGCCAGCAGCTTAGGGGCAGGGGCCGGGGAGCTGTTTTTT. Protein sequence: CASSLGAGAGELFF.

CDR3 bases: TGTGCCAGCAGTCCGGGGACAGGCGGCTACACCTTC. Its translation is CASSPGTGGYTF. The rearrangement links TRBV27 to TRBJ1-2; 8 bases match TRBD1. The CDR3 has 12 residues. CDR1 is MNHEY and CDR2 is SMNVEV in the germline V gene (reference sequence). V shed 5 bases, J shed 8 bases, and the junction held 4 bases outside the gene matches.

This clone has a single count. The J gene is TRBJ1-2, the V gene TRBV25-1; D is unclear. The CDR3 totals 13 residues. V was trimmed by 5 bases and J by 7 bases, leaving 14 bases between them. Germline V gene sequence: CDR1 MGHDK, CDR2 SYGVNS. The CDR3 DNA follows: TGTGCCAGCAGTCGATTGGCGGGAGGTGGCTACACCTTC. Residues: CASSRLAGGGYTF.

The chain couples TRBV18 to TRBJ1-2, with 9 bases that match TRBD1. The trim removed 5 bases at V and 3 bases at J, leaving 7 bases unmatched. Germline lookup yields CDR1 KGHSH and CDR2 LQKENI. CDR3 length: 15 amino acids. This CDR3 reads CASSDGQGWDYGYTF. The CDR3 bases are TGTGCCAGCTCAGACGGACAGGGGTGGGACTATGGCTACACCTTC. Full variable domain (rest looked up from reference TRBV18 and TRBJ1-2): NAGVMQNPRHLVRRRGQEARLRCSPMKGHSHVYWYRQLPEEGLKFMVYLQKENIIDESGMPKERFSAEFPKEGPSILRIQQVVRGDSAAYFCASSDGQGWDYGYTFGSGTRLTVV.